A single sample is the source of the 31 T cell receptor beta chains below, sequenced in a study of technical replicates of blood from a few donors. Generated by immunoSEQ multiplex PCR, the TCRdb table keeps only in-frame clones and is missing some. Of some 57,000 clones detected, roughly 86% appear once; the ten largest clones hold 4.5% to 5%. Sequencing input: PBMCs. The origin of the receptors is a human donor in good health. Some clones in this sample may be carry-over from other donors' samples.

The chain links TRBV27 to TRBJ2-3; 12 nucleotides align to TRBD1. Germline trimming cut 3 bases from V and 4 bases from J; bases unmatched to any gene: 11. Germline V gene data show CDR1 as MNHEY and CDR2 as SMNVEV (reference sequence). This CDR3 is built from 18 residues. In nucleotides, the CDR3 is TGTGCCAGCAGTTTTCTCGGGACAGGGGGCCGGGTTTCAGATACGCAGTATTTT. The encoded protein is CASSFLGTGGRVSDTQYF.

The rearrangement links TRBV7-3 to TRBJ2-7; 8 positions agree with TRBD1. The V gene's germline CDR1 is SGHTA and CDR2 FQGTGA. CDR3 length: 13 amino acids. V shed 6 bases and J 6 bases; nucleotides not matched to a gene: 7. This CDR3 is CASSQDRASEQYF. In DNA form, the CDR3 reads TGTGCCAGCAGTCAGGACAGGGCGAGCGAGCAGTACTTC.

This clone was found once. This chain uses TRBV7-9 with TRBJ2-7; 9 positions agree with TRBD2. Germline values: CDR1 SEHNR, CDR2 FQNEAQ (reference sequence). V was pared by 1 base and J by 5 bases, with 9 bases of the junction left unmatched. The CDR3 runs to 16 residues. CDR3 bases: TGTGCCAGCAGCTTAGTAAGTAGCGGGAGAAACAACGAGCAGTACTTC. It specifies CASSLVSSGRNNEQYF.

CDR3 in amino acids: CSARGTAYTF. Here the CDR3 DNA reads TGCAGTGCTAGAGGCACAGCCTACACCTTC. The chain carries TRBV20-1 and TRBJ1-2, with D unclear. The CDR3 is 10 amino acids. Trimming removed 1 base from V and 10 bases from J, with 7 bases in between. Germline loops: CDR1 DFQATT, CDR2 SNEGSKA (reference sequence).

The V and J genes are TRBV30 and TRBJ1-3, with a possible D match to TRBD1 (6 bases). In germline, CDR1 is GTSNPN, CDR2 SVGIG (reference sequence). This CDR3 has 13 residues. V was shortened by 3 bases and J by 5 bases, with 11 bases between the two germline ends. The CDR3 DNA reads as TGTGCCTGGAGCACAGGGTTACGAAACACCATATATTTT. Protein: CAWSTGLRNTIYF.

J is TRBJ2-7 and V is TRBV30, with 8 positions matching TRBD2. The CDR3 consists of 15 residues. Germline values: CDR1 GTSNPN, CDR2 SVGIG (reference sequence). V was clipped by 4 bases and J by 6 bases; unmatched bases: 14. CDR3 in DNA: TGTGCCTGGACTCAAAAAGGACTAGCTGGGGGCGAGCAGTACTTC. It translates to CAWTQKGLAGGEQYF. Using reference TRBV30 and TRBJ2-7 for the parts outside the CDR3, the full variable domain is SQTIHQWPATLVQPVGSPLSLECTVEGTSNPNLYWYRQAAGRGLQLLFYSVGIGQISSEVPQNLSASRPQDRQFILSSKKLLLSDSGFYLCAWTQKGLAGGEQYFGPGTRLTVT.

The chain couples TRBV7-8 to TRBJ2-5; 7 bases agree with TRBD1. Germline CDR1 is SGHVS and CDR2 is FQNEAQ. The CDR3 length is 15 residues. The V and J ends lost 5 bases and 1 base, in that order; junction bases with no gene match: 7. CDR3 in amino acids: CASSPTDRAQETQYF. The CDR3 DNA reads as TGTGCCAGCAGCCCAACTGACAGGGCCCAAGAGACCCAGTACTTC.

CDR3 sequence (DNA): TGCGCCAGCAGAGGGAGTCAGGACACCATATATTTT. This sequence encodes CASRGSQDTIYF. This chain joins TRBV23-1 and TRBJ1-3, with D uncertain. TRBV23-1 is recorded as an ORF, its role being uncertain. Between the trimmed V and J ends, which lost 6 bases and 8 bases, there was a span of 11 bases. The CDR3 is 12 amino acids.

The chain combines TRBV7-2 with TRBJ1-1; 8 positions match TRBD1. V shed 2 bases and J 6 bases; nucleotides not matched to a gene: 8. Germline V gene data show CDR1 as SGHTA and CDR2 as FQGNSA. This CDR3 has 15 amino acids. As DNA, the CDR3 is TGTGCCAGCAGCTTACATGGACAGGGAGTCTCTGAAGCTTTCTTT. Amino acid sequence: CASSLHGQGVSEAFF.

The chain uses TRBV10-3 and TRBJ2-4, with 12 bases lining up with TRBD2. Germline V CDR1 and CDR2: ENHRY, SYGVKD. The CDR3 covers 14 residues. Losses at the gene ends were 4 bases for V and 6 bases for J; bases not matched to a gene: 1. CDR3 region: CAISGTSGTNIQYF. The DNA for the CDR3 is TGTGCCATCAGTGGGACTAGCGGGACAAACATTCAGTACTTC.

This chain uses TRBV7-9 with TRBJ2-3; no clear D. The germline V and J ends were trimmed by 3 bases and 2 bases, with 3 bases remaining between them. Germline V lookup: CDR1 SEHNR, CDR2 FQNEAQ (reference sequence). The CDR3 spans 12 residues. The DNA of the CDR3 is TGTGCCAGCAGCTTCTCCACAGATACGCAGTATTTT. Its protein is CASSFSTDTQYF.

The chain recombines TRBV14 with TRBJ2-2, with 9 nucleotides matching TRBD2. This CDR3 comprises 16 residues. Per the germline V gene, CDR1 is SGHDN and CDR2 is FVKESK. V was clipped by 4 bases and J by 6 bases; unmatched bases: 9. The CDR3, as DNA: TGTGCCAGCAGCCCACTCCTTAGCGGGGGTCCCGGGGAGCTGTTTTTT. Encoded protein: CASSPLLSGGPGELFF.

V and J are TRBV5-4 and TRBJ1-2; D perhaps matches TRBD1 (6 bases). CDR1 is SGHNT, CDR2 YYREEE, per germline (reference sequence). The CDR3 is made up of 15 amino acids. Trimming took off 4 bases at V and 0 bases at J, with 13 bases between the two ends. CDR3 protein: CASSQNTGTNYGYTF. CDR3 in DNA: TGTGCCAGCAGCCAGAATACAGGGACTAACTATGGCTACACCTTC.

The chain employs TRBV5-4 and TRBJ2-1; TRBD2 matches 10 bases. The CDR3 has 14 residues. Germline CDR1 reads SGHNT; CDR2 reads YYREEE (reference sequence). Trimming took 4 bases from V and 13 from J; bases not matched to a gene: 11. The CDR3 DNA is TGTGCCAGCAGCACCTCCAGCGGGAGGGCCGAACAGTTCTTC. It is translated as CASSTSSGRAEQFF.

V usage is TRBV7-6 and J usage is TRBJ1-6; TRBD1 might be the D (5 bases). V dropped 2 bases and J dropped 11 bases, with 13 bases sitting between them. The CDR3 is made up of 14 amino acids. Germline V lookup: CDR1 SGHVS, CDR2 FNYEAQ. The CDR3 sequence: CASSLRQGGTPLHF. The CDR3 DNA is TGTGCCAGCAGCTTAAGGCAGGGTGGGACACCCCTCCACTTT. Based on the CDR3 plus reference TRBV7-6 and TRBJ1-6, the full variable domain is GAGVSQSPRYKVTKRGQDVALRCDPISGHVSLYWYRQALGQGPEFLTYFNYEAQQDKSGLPNDRFSAERPEGSISTLTIQRTEQRDSAMYRCASSLRQGGTPLHFGNGTRLTVT.

The chain recombines TRBV4-1 with TRBJ1-2; D perhaps matches TRBD1 (6 bases). The germline V and J ends were trimmed by 1 base and 5 bases, with 17 bases remaining between them. Germline V gives CDR1 MGHRA, CDR2 YSYEKL. CDR3 length: 16 amino acids. CDR3 sequence: CASSQVNLLQGYGYTF. As DNA, the CDR3 is TGCGCCAGCAGCCAAGTTAACCTGCTACAGGGTTATGGCTACACCTTC.

V gene TRBV11-2 combines with J gene TRBJ2-7; the D gene is possibly TRBD1 (6 bases). This CDR3 is 15 amino acids long. Germline V gene sequence: CDR1 SGHAT, CDR2 FQNNGV. V shed 3 bases and J shed 3 bases, with 15 bases lying between them. In nucleotides, the CDR3 is TGTGCCAGCAGCTTTGGGGCAGGGGTGTACTACGAGCAGTACTTC. This codes for CASSFGAGVYYEQYF. The full variable domain, rest sourced from reference TRBV11-2 and TRBJ2-7, is EAGVAQSPRYKIIEKRQSVAFWCNPISGHATLYWYQQILGQGPKLLIQFQNNGVVDDSQLPKDRFSAERLKGVDSTLKIQPAKLEDSAVYLCASSFGAGVYYEQYFGPGTRLTVT.

The V call is TRBV5-6, the J call TRBJ2-3, with 8 positions matching TRBD2. The CDR3 extends over 16 amino acids. The germline V gene encodes CDR1 SGHDT and CDR2 YYEEEE. V was clipped by 2 bases and J by 1 base; unmatched bases: 6. The CDR3 coding sequence is TGTGCCAGCAGCTTCCAGCGGGGGTGGGGCACAGATACGCAGTATTTT. Its protein product is CASSFQRGWGTDTQYF. Based on the CDR3 plus reference TRBV5-6 and TRBJ2-3, the full variable domain is DAGVTQSPTHLIKTRGQQVTLRCSPKSGHDTVSWYQQALGQGPQFIFQYYEEEERQRGNFPDRFSGHQFPNYSSELNVNALLLGDSALYLCASSFQRGWGTDTQYFGPGTRLTVL.

This clone was detected only a few times. This chain links TRBV4-1 with TRBJ1-4, with D unresolved. V dropped 0 bases and J dropped 6 bases, with 11 bases sitting between them. The CDR3 totals 15 residues. CDR1 MGHRA and CDR2 YSYEKL come from the germline V gene. The CDR3: CASSQEGGRDEKLFF. The CDR3 DNA is TGCGCCAGCAGCCAAGAAGGAGGGCGGGATGAAAAACTGTTTTTT.

There are a few counts of this clone. The chain is built from TRBV6-5 and TRBJ1-2; perhaps TRBD1 as D (5 bases). The germline CDR1 and CDR2 sequences are MNHEY and SVGAGI. Trimming left V 6 bases short and J 8 bases short, with 16 bases between. The CDR3 covers 13 residues. The CDR3 DNA sequence: TGTGCCAGCAGAGAAGGACAATCCCTCGGCTACACCTTC. It translates to CASREGQSLGYTF.

This chain uses TRBV4-1 with TRBJ1-6; 8 nucleotides align to TRBD1. From germline, CDR1 is MGHRA and CDR2 YSYEKL. Unmatched junction bases numbered 3, after V lost 2 bases and J lost 6 bases. The CDR3 loop spans 15 amino acids. The CDR3 DNA follows: TGCGCCAGCAGCCAATCGGACAGGGTTAATTCACCCCTCCACTTT. Translated, it gives CASSQSDRVNSPLHF.

The V gene is TRBV11-2, the J gene TRBJ1-6, with D tentatively TRBD1 (6 bases). CDR3 length: 15 amino acids. The germline V gene has CDR1 SGHAT and CDR2 FQNNGV. V dropped 1 base and J dropped 12 bases, with 16 bases sitting between them. CDR3: CASSLGRGFRVPLHF. The CDR3 DNA sequence: TGTGCCAGCAGCTTAGGTAGGGGGTTTCGGGTACCCCTCCACTTT. Using reference TRBV11-2 and TRBJ1-6 for the parts outside the CDR3, the full variable domain is EAGVAQSPRYKIIEKRQSVAFWCNPISGHATLYWYQQILGQGPKLLIQFQNNGVVDDSQLPKDRFSAERLKGVDSTLKIQPAKLEDSAVYLCASSLGRGFRVPLHFGNGTRLTVT.

The chain joins TRBV30 to TRBJ2-4; possible D gene TRBD2, 6 bases. Germline V gene sequence: CDR1 GTSNPN, CDR2 SVGIG (reference sequence). V lost 0 bases and J 8 bases, leaving 17 bases between the germline ends. The CDR3 spans 15 residues. Here the CDR3 reads CAWSVLGGVGDIQYF. The CDR3 bases are TGTGCCTGGAGTGTACTCGGCGGGGTAGGGGACATTCAGTACTTC.

This clone has a handful of counts. The chain recombines TRBV6-4 with TRBJ2-6, with TRBD2 matching 12 bases. The CDR3 runs to 18 residues. With V trimmed by 3 bases and J by 0 bases, 3 bases remained unmatched. Germline V gene sequence: CDR1 MRHNA, CDR2 SNTAGT. The DNA for the CDR3 is TGTGCCAGCAGTGATGGACTAGCGGGAATCTCTGGGGCCAACGTCCTGACTTTC. Translation: CASSDGLAGISGANVLTF.

J is TRBJ2-7 and V is TRBV4-1; TRBD2 matches at 10 bases. The CDR3 runs to 17 residues. With 1 base clipped from V and 0 bases from J, the junction kept 6 bases outside the gene matches. Germline V gene data show CDR1 as MGHRA and CDR2 as YSYEKL. In nucleotides, the CDR3 is TGCGCCAGCAGCCAAGGGAGACTAGCGGGCCTCTCCTACGAGCAGTACTTC. Protein: CASSQGRLAGLSYEQYF.

The CDR3 region is CASQAGFSNEQYF. The CDR3 bases are TGTGCCAGCCAAGCGGGATTTAGCAACGAGCAGTACTTC. The chain carries TRBV10-3 and TRBJ2-7, with TRBD2 matching 7 bases. Losses at the gene ends were 10 bases for V and 5 bases for J; bases not matched to a gene: 11. The CDR3 is made up of 13 amino acids. Germline-derived CDR1 and CDR2 are ENHRY and SYGVKD.

The V and J genes are TRBV5-1 and TRBJ2-5; TRBD2 matches at 7 bases. Trimming cost V 5 bases and J 2 bases; bases outside gene matches: 6. CDR3 length: 14 amino acids. CDR1 SGHRS and CDR2 YFSETQ come from the germline V gene. The CDR3 bases are TGCGCCAGCAGATCTTCGGGGGGTCAAGAGACCCAGTACTTC. This sequence encodes CASRSSGGQETQYF.

The V call is TRBV29-1, the J call TRBJ2-3; possible D gene TRBD2, 7 bases. The length of the CDR3 is 16 residues. Germline CDR1 is SQVTM and CDR2 is ANQGSEA. V lost 2 bases, J lost 5 bases, and 20 bases lay in between. In DNA, the CDR3 is TGCAGCGTTGAACGGGGAGGGGCAGGGGCCGGAGATACGCAGTATTTT. Its translation: CSVERGGAGAGDTQYF.

The V call is TRBV6-5, the J call TRBJ1-1; tentative D call: TRBD1 (6 bases). Germline V gene lookup returns CDR1 MNHEY and CDR2 SVGAGI. The CDR3 consists of 14 residues. V lost 4 bases, J lost 1 base, and 10 bases lay in between. The CDR3 DNA reads TGTGCCAGCAGTTCACAGGGACAGAACACTGAAGCTTTCTTT. Translation gives CASSSQGQNTEAFF.

The chain carries TRBV5-4 and TRBJ2-1; D is ambiguous. V lost 2 bases and J lost 10, with 10 bases in between. This CDR3 region has 12 residues. CDR1 is SGHNT, CDR2 YYREEE, per germline (reference sequence). This chain's CDR3 is CASSFEDREQFF. The CDR3 DNA reads TGTGCCAGCAGCTTTGAGGATCGGGAGCAGTTCTTC.

This chain joins TRBV15 and TRBJ1-4; the match to TRBD1 covers 8 bases. CDR1 and CDR2 from the germline V gene are LNHNV and YYDKDF (reference sequence). The V gene end was trimmed by 1 base and the J gene end by 0 bases; junction bases not matched to a gene: 13. The CDR3 covers 20 residues. CDR3 region: CATSRVGAGQAIATNEKLFF. CDR3 coding DNA: TGTGCCACCAGCAGAGTCGGTGCGGGACAGGCGATTGCAACTAATGAAAAACTGTTTTTT.